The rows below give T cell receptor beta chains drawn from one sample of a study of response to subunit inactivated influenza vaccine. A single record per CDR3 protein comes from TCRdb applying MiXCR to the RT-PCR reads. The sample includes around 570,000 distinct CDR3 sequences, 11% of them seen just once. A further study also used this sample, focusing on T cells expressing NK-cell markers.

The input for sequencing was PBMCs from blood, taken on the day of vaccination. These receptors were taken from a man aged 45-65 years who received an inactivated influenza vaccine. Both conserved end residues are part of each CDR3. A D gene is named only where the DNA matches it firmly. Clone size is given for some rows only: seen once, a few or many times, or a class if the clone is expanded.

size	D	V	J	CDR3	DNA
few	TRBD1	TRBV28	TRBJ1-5	CASSSQGAFSNQPQHF	TGTGCCAGCAGTTCCCAGGGGGCATTTAGCAATCAGCCCCAGCATTTT
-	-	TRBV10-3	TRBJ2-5	CAIKGQETQYF	TGTGCCATCAAGGGGCAAGAGACCCAGTACTTC
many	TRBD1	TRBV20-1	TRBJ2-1	CSARGSGGTVPGSSYNEQFF	TGCAGTGCTAGAGGATCGGGTGGGACAGTTCCGGGAAGCTCCTACAATGAGCAGTTCTTC
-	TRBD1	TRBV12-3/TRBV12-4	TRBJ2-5	CASSFWDSQETQYF	TGTGCCAGCAGTTTTTGGGACAGTCAAGAGACCCAGTACTTC
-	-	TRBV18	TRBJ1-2	CASSPVYGGTERYGYTF	TGTGCCAGCTCACCAGTTTACGGGGGCACAGAGCGCTATGGCTACACCTTC
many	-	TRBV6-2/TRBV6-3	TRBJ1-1	CASRAPTGTGPREAFF	TGTGCCAGCAGAGCACCCACAGGGACCGGGCCCCGTGAAGCTTTCTTT
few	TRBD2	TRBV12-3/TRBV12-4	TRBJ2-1	CASSLGVLAGVGNEQFF	TGTGCCAGCAGTTTAGGAGTACTAGCGGGAGTAGGAAATGAGCAGTTCTTC
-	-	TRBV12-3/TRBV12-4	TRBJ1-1	CASSPGDGGFMNTEAFF	TGTGCCAGCAGCCCCGGGGACGGCGGCTTCATGAACACTGAAGCTTTCTTT
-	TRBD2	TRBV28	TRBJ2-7	CASSLELADKAYEQYF	TGTGCCAGCAGTTTAGAGCTAGCGGATAAAGCCTACGAGCAGTACTTC
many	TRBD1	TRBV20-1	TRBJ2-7	CSARGQGVYEQYF	TGCAGTGCTAGGGGGCAGGGGGTGTACGAGCAGTACTTC
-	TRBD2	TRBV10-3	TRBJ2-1	CAISGTSGNEQFF	TGTGCCATCAGCGGGACTAGCGGGAATGAGCAGTTCTTC
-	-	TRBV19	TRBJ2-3	CASSMIADTQYF	TGTGCCAGTAGTATGATAGCAGATACGCAGTATTTT
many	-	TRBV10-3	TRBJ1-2	CAISALDLAYGYTF	TGTGCCATCAGTGCCTTGGATTTGGCCTATGGCTACACCTTC
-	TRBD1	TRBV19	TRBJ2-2	CASRSRGQGNTGELFF	TGTGCCAGCCGAAGCAGGGGACAGGGTAACACCGGGGAGCTGTTTTTT
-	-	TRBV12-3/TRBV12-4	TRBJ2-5	CASSLGSGPTQETQYF	TGTGCCAGCAGTTTAGGGAGCGGGCCCACGCAAGAGACCCAGTACTTC
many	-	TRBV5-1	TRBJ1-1	CASRGGLMNTEAFF	TGCGCCAGCAGGGGCGGACTAATGAACACTGAAGCTTTCTTT
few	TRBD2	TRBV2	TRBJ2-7	CASSASGRASYEQYF	TGTGCCAGCAGTGCAAGCGGGAGGGCCTCGTACGAGCAGTACTTC
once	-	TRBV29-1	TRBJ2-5	CSVAAGSQETQYF	TGCAGCGTTGCTGCGGGGAGCCAAGAGACCCAGTACTTC
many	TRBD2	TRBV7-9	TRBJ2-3	CASSSWTSGRLTDTQYF	TGTGCCAGCAGCTCTTGGACTAGCGGGCGACTGACAGATACGCAGTATTTT
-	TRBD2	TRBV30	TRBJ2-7	CAWSFGGRSYEQYF	TGTGCCTGGAGTTTTGGCGGGAGATCCTACGAGCAGTACTTC
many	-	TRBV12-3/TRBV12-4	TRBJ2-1	CASSLTVDNEQFF	TGTGCCAGCAGCCTGACAGTAGACAATGAGCAGTTCTTC
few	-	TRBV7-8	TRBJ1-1	CASSLRRLSEAFF	TGTGCCAGCAGCTTAAGACGGCTATCTGAAGCTTTCTTT
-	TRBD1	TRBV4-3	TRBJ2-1	CASSQDPGQGSYNEQFF	TGCGCCAGCAGCCAAGATCCCGGACAGGGCTCCTACAATGAGCAGTTCTTC
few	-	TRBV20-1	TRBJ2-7	CSARDGTVLSYEQYF	TGCAGTGCTAGAGACGGGACTGTCCTGTCCTACGAGCAGTACTTC
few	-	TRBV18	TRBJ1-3	CASSRDQGSSGNTIYF	TGTGCCAGCTCACGAGATCAGGGGAGCTCTGGAAACACCATATATTTT
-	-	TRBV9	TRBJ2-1	CASSAGSQHGEQFF	TGTGCCAGCAGCGCAGGGTCCCAACATGGGGAGCAGTTCTTC
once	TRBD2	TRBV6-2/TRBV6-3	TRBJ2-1	CASSPVEREGREQFF	TGTGCCAGCAGCCCGGTGGAGCGGGAGGGACGGGAGCAGTTCTTC
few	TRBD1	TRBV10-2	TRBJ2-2	CASRVQGSTGELFF	TGCGCCAGCAGAGTACAGGGGTCCACCGGGGAGCTGTTTTTT
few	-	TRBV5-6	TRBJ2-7	CASSSPRTPSYEQYF	TGTGCCAGCAGCTCCCCCAGGACCCCCTCCTACGAGCAGTACTTC
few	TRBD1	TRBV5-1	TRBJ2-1	CASSFRGRLNEQFF	TGCGCCAGCAGCTTCAGGGGGCGCCTCAATGAGCAGTTCTTC
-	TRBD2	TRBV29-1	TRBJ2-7	CSAYGTSGGSYVQYF	TGCAGCGCGTACGGGACTAGCGGGGGAAGTTATGTGCAGTACTTC
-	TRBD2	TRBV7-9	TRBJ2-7	CASSLAGGTSYEQYF	TGTGCCAGCAGCTTAGCCGGGGGGACCTCCTACGAGCAGTACTTC
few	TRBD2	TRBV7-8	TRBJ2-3	CASLAGVIGISTDTQYF	TGTGCCAGCCTAGCGGGAGTCATCGGAATTAGCACAGATACGCAGTATTTT
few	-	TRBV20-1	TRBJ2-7	CSASAGGLGEQYF	TGCAGTGCTAGCGCCGGCGGACTGGGCGAGCAGTACTTC
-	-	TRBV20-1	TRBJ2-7	CSGSQGGQQYF	TGCAGTGGCTCTCAGGGAGGCCAGCAGTACTTC
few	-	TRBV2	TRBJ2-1	CASSEGPSPKSPSYNEQFF	TGTGCCAGCAGTGAGGGTCCTAGCCCGAAATCCCCCAGCTACAATGAGCAGTTCTTC
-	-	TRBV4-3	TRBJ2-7	CASSQRDNRVYEQYF	TGCGCCAGCAGCCAACGGGACAATAGGGTTTACGAGCAGTACTTC
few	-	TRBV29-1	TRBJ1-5	CSVVEGQYSNQPQHF	TGCAGCGTTGTGGAGGGGCAGTATAGCAATCAGCCCCAGCATTTT
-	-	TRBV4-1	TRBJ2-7	CASSQVAAYSYEQYF	TGCGCCAGCAGCCAAGTGGCAGCCTACTCCTACGAGCAGTACTTC
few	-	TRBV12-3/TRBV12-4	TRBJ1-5	CASSRGTPSSNQPQHF	TGTGCCAGCAGTCGGGGGACCCCGTCTAGCAATCAGCCCCAGCATTTT
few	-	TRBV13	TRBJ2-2	CASSLGPRTGNTGELFF	TGTGCCAGCAGCTTAGGCCCTCGGACTGGGAACACCGGGGAGCTGTTTTTT